This T cell receptor (beta chain) was retrieved from a study of cytomegalovirus exposure and HLA in healthy donors. As for the study in general: There were approximately 85 million unique TCRs (from HLA-typed donors) in an early data release.

Study-wide results and caveats: Later analysis identified about 17,000 TCR beta sequences associated with HLA alleles, using a false discovery rate threshold of 0.05. In a later analysis, a genetic analysis reported fewer productive-TCR N-insertions in an Asian-associated ancestry cluster than the cohort average.

With regard to this clone: The antigen is unknown.

The PCR used 60 Vbeta and 13 Jbeta primers. The assay was immunoSEQ multiplex PCR, and TCRdb's table has in-frame clones only and misses some. The sample gives around 100,000 clones, about 72% of which show up once; around 19% is in the top ten. The receptor comes from a woman in her sixties or seventies in good health and CMV-seropositive. Sequenced material: PBMCs.

Here the CDR3 DNA reads TGCAGCGTTCTGACTAGCTTCTCCTACGAGCAGTACTTC. It translates to CSVLTSFSYEQYF. This chain uses TRBV29-1 with TRBJ2-7; 7 bases are a match to TRBD2. This CDR3 spans 13 amino acids. Losses at the gene ends were 5 bases for V and 0 bases for J; bases not matched to a gene: 4. Germline V gives CDR1 SQVTM, CDR2 ANQGSEA.